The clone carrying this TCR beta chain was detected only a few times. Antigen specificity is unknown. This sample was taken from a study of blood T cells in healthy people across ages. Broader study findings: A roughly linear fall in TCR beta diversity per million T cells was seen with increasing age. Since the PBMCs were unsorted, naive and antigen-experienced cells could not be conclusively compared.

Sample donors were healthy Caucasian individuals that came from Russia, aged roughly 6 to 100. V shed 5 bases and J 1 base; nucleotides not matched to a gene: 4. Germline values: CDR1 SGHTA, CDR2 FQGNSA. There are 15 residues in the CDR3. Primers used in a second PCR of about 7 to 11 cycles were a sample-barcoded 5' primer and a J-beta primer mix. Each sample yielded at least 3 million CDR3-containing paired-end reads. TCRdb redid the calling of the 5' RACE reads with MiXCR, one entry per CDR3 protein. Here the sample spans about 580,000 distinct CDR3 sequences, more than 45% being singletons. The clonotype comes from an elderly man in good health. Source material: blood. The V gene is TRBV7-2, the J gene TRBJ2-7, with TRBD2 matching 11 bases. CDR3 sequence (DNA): TGTGCCAGCAGCAAAACTAGCGGGAGTTCCTACGAGCAGTACTTC. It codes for CASSKTSGSSYEQYF.